This entry describes one T cell receptor beta chain. Other DNA sequences in this sample translate to the same CDR3. The sample belongs to a study of blood T cell repertoires in COVID-19. The overall study: COVID-19 samples, acute and convalescent, were from the United States, Italy and Spain. PBMCs, B-cell-depleted T cells, or T cells provided the cDNA or gDNA that made up the material.

The germline CDR1 and CDR2 sequences are LGHNA and YSLEER. The junction had 8 bases not matched to a gene; V was cut back by 0 bases and J by 4 bases. This CDR3 has 17 amino acids. Methods used by the authors: Reference gene primer amplification gave nucleated cell count estimates. Sequencing was performed with immunoSEQ multiplex PCR; in TCRdb, only in-frame clones are kept and a portion is missing. For V, J and clone size, that table is used; D and trimming come from the DNA. Here the sample spans around 100,000 clones, roughly 84% being singletons. The specimen sequenced was peripheral blood. The chain carries TRBV4-3 and TRBJ2-3; TRBD2 matches at 9 bases. This clonotype was sampled from a human donor in a cohort sampled during active COVID-19. The CDR3 nucleotides are TGCGCCAGCAGCCAAGATCGAAGCGGCGGGGGGGCAGATACGCAGTATTTT. It encodes CASSQDRSGGGADTQYF.